This T cell receptor (beta chain) was sequenced during a study of T-cell reconstitution after alpha-beta-depleted transplantation in children. Germline CDR1 reads SEHNR; CDR2 reads FQNEAQ (reference sequence). The CDR3 sequence is 14 residues long. A few counts support this clonotype. One junction end disagrees with the germline gene, perhaps due to a read error. During its preparation, the TCRbeta library received unique molecular identifiers. MiXCR was run by TCRdb on the PCR reads, yielding one entry per CDR3 protein. The data contain 200,000 to 250,000 distinct CDR3 sequences, under 8.5% of them singletons.

The gene calls are TRBV7-9 and TRBJ1-1; tentatively, D is TRBD1 (5 bases). The sequencing here drew on PBMCs, mostly from graft donor cells, taken 360 days after TCRalphabeta/CD19-depleted stem cell transplant. The receptor's source is a male patient under 10 years old who had a stem cell transplant for acute myeloid leukemia, so the T cells may come from the graft donor. CDR3 DNA: TGTGCCAGCAGGTTAGCAGGGAGGGACACTGAAGCTTTCTTT. The encoded protein is CASRLAGRDTEAFF.